The rows below give T cell receptor beta chains drawn from one sample of a study of blood T cell repertoires in COVID-19. Profiling relied on immunoSEQ multiplex PCR, and the TCRdb table lists in-frame clones only, not all of them. The sample has some 110,000 clones, roughly 80% seen once. The sequenced sample consisted of peripheral blood. The source is a man between 65 and 85 years old with acute or convalescent COVID-19. CDR3s include the opening cysteine and the closing phenylalanine or tryptophan.

v_call,j_call,cdr3_aa
TRBV7-2,TRBJ2-7,CASSLAAGGYEQYF
TRBV15,TRBJ1-4,CATTSLPGQGNEKLFF
TRBV19,TRBJ2-1,CASSIPGGGNEQFF
TRBV6-6,TRBJ2-7,CASSYSPDRGFYEQYF
TRBV7-3,TRBJ2-7,CASSLTGGGYEQYF
TRBV7-2,TRBJ2-3,CASSLVPGTDTQYF
TRBV2,TRBJ2-3,CASAGTAATDTQYF
TRBV7-2,TRBJ2-3,CASRPGGVSSFSYF
TRBV6-5,TRBJ2-1,CASSYLAADNEQFF
TRBV6-5,TRBJ2-7,CASSPGGGSSYEQYF